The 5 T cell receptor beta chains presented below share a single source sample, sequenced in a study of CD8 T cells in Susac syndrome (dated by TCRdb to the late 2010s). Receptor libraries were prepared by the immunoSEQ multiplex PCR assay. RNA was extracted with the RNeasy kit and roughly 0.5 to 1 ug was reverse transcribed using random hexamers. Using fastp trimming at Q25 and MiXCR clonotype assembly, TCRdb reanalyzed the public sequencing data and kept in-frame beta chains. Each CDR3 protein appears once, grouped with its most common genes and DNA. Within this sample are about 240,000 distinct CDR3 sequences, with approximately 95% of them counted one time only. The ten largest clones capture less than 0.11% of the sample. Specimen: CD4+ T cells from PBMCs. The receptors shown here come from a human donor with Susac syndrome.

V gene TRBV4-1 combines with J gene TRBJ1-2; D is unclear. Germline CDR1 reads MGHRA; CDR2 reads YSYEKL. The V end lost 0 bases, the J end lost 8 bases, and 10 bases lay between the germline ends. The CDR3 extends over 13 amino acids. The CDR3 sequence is CASSQDMGGGYTF. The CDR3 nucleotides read TGCGCCAGCAGCCAAGATATGGGCGGAGGCTACACCTTC.

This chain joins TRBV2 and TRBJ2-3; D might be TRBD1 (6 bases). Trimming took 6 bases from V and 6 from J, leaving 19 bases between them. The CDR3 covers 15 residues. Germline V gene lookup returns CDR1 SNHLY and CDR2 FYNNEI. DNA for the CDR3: TGTGCCAGCAGAATAAGGGGGACAACCCCCGATACGCAGTATTTT. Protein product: CASRIRGTTPDTQYF.

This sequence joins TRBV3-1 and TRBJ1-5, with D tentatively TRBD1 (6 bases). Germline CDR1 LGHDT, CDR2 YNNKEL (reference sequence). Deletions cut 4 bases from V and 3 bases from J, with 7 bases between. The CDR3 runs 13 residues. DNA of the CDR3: TGTGCCAGCAGCCGGGACATCAATCAGCCCCAGCATTTT. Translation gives CASSRDINQPQHF.

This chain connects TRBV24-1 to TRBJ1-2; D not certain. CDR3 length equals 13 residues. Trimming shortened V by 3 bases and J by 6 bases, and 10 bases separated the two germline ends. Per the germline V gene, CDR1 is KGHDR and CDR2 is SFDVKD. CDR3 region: CATSDRITDGYTF. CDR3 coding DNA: TGTGCCACCAGTGATCGGATCACTGATGGCTACACCTTC.

The CDR3 loop is CASSFEGDGANVLTF. The CDR3 DNA sequence: TGTGCCAGCAGTTTCGAAGGGGATGGGGCCAACGTCCTGACTTTC. The V and J genes are TRBV28 and TRBJ2-6; D is perhaps TRBD1 (5 bases). Trimming cost V 3 bases and J 3 bases, with 9 bases left between them. Germline values: CDR1 MDHEN, CDR2 SYDVKM. This CDR3 contains 15 residues.